The 17 T cell receptor beta chains below come from one sample, sequenced in a study of shared clonotypes between healthy human individuals. As defined, naive CD8 cells were CD45RO-negative and positively selected for CCR7, with terminally differentiated effector memory CD45RA+ cells excluded. The data were produced by immunoSEQ multiplex PCR, yet TCRdb's version contains in-frame clones alone and is incomplete. The repertoire holds some 2.1 million clones, with approximately 92% as singletons. Sequencing was carried out using naive CD8+ T cells from PBMCs. Every receptor here comes from a man aged 18 to 30 in good health. Some clones in this sample may be carry-over from other donors' samples.

CDR3 nucleotides: TGTGCCAGCAGCTTAGCGAGGACAGCAACCCCTATTAGCTACACCTTC. It is translated as CASSLARTATPISYTF. This chain joins TRBV7-8 and TRBJ1-2; possible D gene TRBD1, 6 bases. Trimming cost V 0 bases and J 9 bases, with 20 bases left between them. Germline V CDR1 and CDR2: SGHVS, FQNEAQ. The CDR3 is made up of 16 amino acids.

This chain uses TRBV28 with TRBJ2-7; D gene uncertain. Trimming pared 2 bases from V and 1 base from J, leaving 30 bases between. The CDR3 is 21 residues long. The germline CDR1 and CDR2 sequences are MDHEN and SYDVKM. This CDR3 reads CASSLILLPTNRAQASYEQYF. CDR3 coding DNA: TGTGCCAGCAGTTTAATCCTCCTCCCCACCAACCGGGCCCAGGCATCCTACGAGCAGTACTTC.

V and J are TRBV7-9 and TRBJ2-6; no reliable D call. The CDR3 totals 16 residues. Germline V gives CDR1 SEHNR, CDR2 FQNEAQ (reference sequence). V was clipped by 6 bases and J by 0 bases, with 12 bases between them. CDR3: CASSPGPASGANVLTF. Here the CDR3 DNA reads TGTGCCAGCAGTCCAGGACCGGCCTCTGGGGCCAACGTCCTGACTTTC.

The chain employs TRBV5-1 and TRBJ1-4, with D unresolved. Trimming removed 0 bases from V and 3 bases from J, with 6 bases in between. Germline V gene sequence: CDR1 SGHRS, CDR2 YFSETQ. This CDR3 is built from 14 residues. CDR3 sequence: CASSLEGSNEKLFF. CDR3 sequence (DNA): TGCGCCAGCAGCTTGGAAGGGTCTAATGAAAAACTGTTTTTT.

This chain uses TRBV7-2 with TRBJ2-7; D ambiguous. CDR3 length equals 14 residues. The V and J ends lost 4 bases and 2 bases respectively, with 12 bases between them. Germline assignment: CDR1 SGHTA and CDR2 FQGNSA. Written as DNA, the CDR3 is TGTGCCAGCAGCTCCGCGACGGCCACCTACGAGCAGTACTTC. Translated, it gives CASSSATATYEQYF.

CDR3 in amino acids: CASSGRQGLGQGQFF. The CDR3 DNA sequence: TGTGCCAGCAGCGGTCGACAGGGGTTAGGACAAGGGCAGTTCTTC. The J gene is TRBJ2-1, the V gene TRBV7-9; 8 nucleotides line up with TRBD1. The CDR3 has 15 residues. After removal of 5 bases from V and 12 bases from J, the junction contained 15 bases not matched to a gene. Germline CDR1 reads SEHNR; CDR2 reads FQNEAQ (reference sequence).

Points on this clone: Additional DNA sequences in this sample encode the identical CDR3. This rearrangement joins TRBV27 to TRBJ1-2, with TRBD1 identical over 8 bases. Unmatched junction bases numbered 1, after V lost 1 base and J lost 6 bases. Germline CDR1 and CDR2: MNHEY and SMNVEV (reference sequence). The length of the CDR3 is 13 residues. CDR3 protein: CASSLLTGDGYTF. The CDR3 nucleotides read TGTGCCAGCAGTTTATTGACAGGGGATGGCTACACCTTC.

J is TRBJ2-1 and V is TRBV11-2; 7 nucleotides line up with TRBD1. The V gene end was trimmed by 5 bases and the J gene end by 8 bases; junction bases not matched to a gene: 12. Germline V gene sequence: CDR1 SGHAT, CDR2 FQNNGV. The CDR3 extends over 15 amino acids. CDR3 bases: TGTGCCAGCAGCAACTACCGGGACAGTTCTGATGAGCAGTTCTTC. It is translated as CASSNYRDSSDEQFF. Full variable domain (outside the CDR3, taken from reference TRBV11-2 and TRBJ2-1): EAGVAQSPRYKIIEKRQSVAFWCNPISGHATLYWYQQILGQGPKLLIQFQNNGVVDDSQLPKDRFSAERLKGVDSTLKIQPAKLEDSAVYLCASSNYRDSSDEQFFGPGTRLTVL.

The J gene is TRBJ1-2, the V gene TRBV4-1; no clear D. CDR3 length equals 17 residues. Trimming shortened V by 4 bases and J by 2 bases, and 20 bases separated the two germline ends. In germline, CDR1 is MGHRA, CDR2 YSYEKL. CDR3 bases: TGCGCCAGCAGCCGCGACGAATGGGCCCCTCCCAACTATGGCTACACCTTC. It specifies CASSRDEWAPPNYGYTF.

The rearrangement links TRBV7-2 to TRBJ2-2, with a weak D call TRBD1 (6 bases). The CDR3 totals 14 residues. Trimming pared 4 bases from V and 6 bases from J, leaving 12 bases between. The germline V gene encodes CDR1 SGHTA and CDR2 FQGNSA. As DNA, the CDR3 is TGTGCCAGCAGCTCTCAGGGGTTGGCCGGGGAGCTGTTTTTT. Translated, it gives CASSSQGLAGELFF.

This clone was observed a single time. The V and J genes are TRBV9 and TRBJ2-2; 14 nucleotides line up with TRBD2. This CDR3 contains 18 residues. The V gene's germline CDR1 is SGDLS and CDR2 YYNGEE. J lost 0 bases, V lost 3 bases, and 4 bases had no gene match. CDR3 protein: CASSDRLAGGPNTGELFF. In DNA form, the CDR3 reads TGTGCCAGCAGCGACCGACTAGCGGGAGGGCCGAACACCGGGGAGCTGTTTTTT.

The V gene is TRBV27, the J gene TRBJ2-3, with TRBD2 matching 9 bases. Germline CDR1 and CDR2: MNHEY and SMNVEV (reference sequence). CDR3 length: 15 residues. J was trimmed by 4 bases and V by 2 bases; bases with no gene match: 4. Here the CDR3 reads CASSLRREGADTQYF. In DNA form, the CDR3 reads TGTGCCAGCAGTTTAAGGCGGGAGGGCGCAGATACGCAGTATTTT.

The chain combines TRBV10-3 with TRBJ2-7, with 14 bases identical to TRBD2. Per the germline V gene, CDR1 is ENHRY and CDR2 is SYGVKD. The CDR3 runs to 18 residues. The V and J ends lost 0 bases and 0 bases, in that order; junction bases with no gene match: 4. CDR3 DNA: TGTGCCATCAGTGAGTCGGGACTAGCGGGAGTCCTCTCCTACGAGCAGTACTTC. Protein sequence: CAISESGLAGVLSYEQYF.

V is TRBV7-9 and J is TRBJ2-7; 12 bases are shared with TRBD2. V lost 4 bases to trimming and J lost 6 bases; unmatched junction nucleotides: 10. CDR1 and CDR2 from the germline V gene are SEHNR and FQNEAQ (reference sequence). There are 16 residues in the CDR3. CDR3 in DNA: TGTGCCAGCAGCTCCCAGACTAGCGGGAGATTCGGCGAGCAGTACTTC. Amino acid sequence: CASSSQTSGRFGEQYF. The complete variable domain, with remaining parts taken from reference TRBV7-9 and TRBJ2-7, reads DTGVSQNPRHKITKRGQNVTFRCDPISEHNRLYWYRQTLGQGPEFLTYFQNEAQLEKSRLLSDRFSAERPKGSFSTLEIQRTEQGDSAMYLCASSSQTSGRFGEQYFGPGTRLTVT.

The chain employs TRBV5-1 and TRBJ2-7, with D unresolved. Germline V lookup: CDR1 SGHRS, CDR2 YFSETQ. V was clipped by 4 bases and J by 4 bases, with 18 bases between them. CDR3 size: 15 residues. In DNA, the CDR3 is TGCGCCAGCAGCAAATCGGGCATCTCGGAGTACGAGCAGTACTTC. It translates to CASSKSGISEYEQYF.

The chain carries TRBV2 and TRBJ1-2; the D is unclear. V was cut by 7 bases and J by 8 bases, with 17 bases left in between. There are 13 residues in the CDR3. Germline V gives CDR1 SNHLY, CDR2 FYNNEI. CDR3 DNA: TGTGCCAGCAATACTTGGGCATCGGAGGGCTACACCTTC. This translates into CASNTWASEGYTF. The whole variable domain, remainder taken from reference TRBV2 and TRBJ1-2, is EPEVTQTPSHQVTQMGQEVILRCVPISNHLYFYWYRQILGQKVEFLVSFYNNEISEKSEIFDDQFSVERPDGSNFTLKIRSTKLEDSAMYFCASNTWASEGYTFGSGTRLTVV.

This sequence joins TRBV6-1 and TRBJ2-1, with D perhaps TRBD2 (6 bases). Germline CDR1 is MNHNS and CDR2 is SASEGT. The V end was cut by 3 bases, the J end by 4 bases, with 16 bases between. This CDR3 is built from 16 residues. CDR3 nucleotides: TGTGCCAGCAGTGACCTCCCGGGACTCCTGTACAATGAGCAGTTCTTC. This sequence encodes CASSDLPGLLYNEQFF.